The clone carrying this T cell receptor beta chain has ten or more counts. Germline V gene sequence: CDR1 SQVTM, CDR2 ANQGSEA. The CDR3 extends over 15 amino acids. V gave up 4 bases and J gave up 2 bases, with 15 bases separating them. This sample is part of a study of T cells in Graves' hyperthyroidism and ophthalmopathy. The CDR3 regions of TCR beta were amplified from RNA transcripts. Researchers ran a first-round RT-PCR on the TCR CDR3 using the HTBI primer set. TCRdb re-derived calls from the multiplex PCR reads in MiXCR, one entry per CDR3 protein. The repertoire has hundreds of thousands of distinct CDR3 sequences, 35% to 40% of them found once; the top ten carry approximately 10%.

This chain connects TRBV29-1 to TRBJ1-3; D remains unclear. The material sequenced was blood. This receptor was identified in a man in his late teens or twenties with Graves' hyperthyroidism. The CDR3 sequence: CSVGSTSGPGNTIYF. CDR3 nucleotide sequence: TGCAGCGTTGGTTCCACGTCAGGACCTGGAAACACCATATATTTT. Filled out from reference TRBV29-1 and TRBJ1-3, the complete variable domain reads SAVISQKPSRDICQRGTSLTIQCQVDSQVTMMFWYRQQPGQSLTLIATANQGSEATYESGFVIDKFPISRPNLTFSTLTVSNMSPEDSSIYLCSVGSTSGPGNTIYFGEGSWLTVV.